This T cell receptor beta chain was captured in a study of response to subunit inactivated influenza vaccine. This clonotype was detected many times. The antigen is undetermined. Study results and caveats: Every seasonal influenza vaccination brings in few new T cells, the authors suggested.

This CDR3 is 13 amino acids long. CDR1 is SGHNT and CDR2 is YENEEA in the germline V gene. J was trimmed by 9 bases and V by 4 bases; bases with no gene match: 5. Each CDR3 protein gets one entry after TCRdb re-called the RT-PCR reads with MiXCR. Of about 180,000 distinct CDR3 sequences detected, around a tenth appear once; the ten largest clones hold roughly 36%. The source is a man between 50 and 69 years old who received an inactivated influenza vaccine. The gene calls are TRBV11-3 and TRBJ2-1; 8 bases align to TRBD2. The sample was CD8+ T cells sorted from PBMCs, taken 23 months after vaccination. The CDR3 coding sequence is TGTGCCAGCAGCTCTGGACTAGCCAGTGAGCAGTTCTTC. This codes for CASSSGLASEQFF.